Here is one T cell receptor (beta chain) with its context. Its antigen is still unknown. This CDR3 has 15 residues. V lost 0 bases to trimming and J lost 4 bases, with 13 bases between them. Per germline, CDR1 SGHDT and CDR2 YYEEEE. These data come from a study of T cell responses to AZD1222 COVID-19 vaccine. Study-wide points: White British ancestry dominated among donors, who included more females, and clonal diversity was possibly underestimated. Dominant at 160-218 and 743-854, vaccine-associated CD4 TCRs also spanned spike.

Method: immunoSEQ multiplex PCR; TCRdb's copy keeps in-frame clones and lacks some. The sample shows approximately 170,000 clones, 90% to 95% of them seen only once. J is TRBJ1-1 and V is TRBV5-6; D unresolved. Source: peripheral blood, taken on day 0 of AZD1222 vaccination. This sequence was found in an adult in good health. Here the CDR3 reads CASSLDSGIGTEAFF. The CDR3 DNA follows: TGTGCCAGCAGCTTGGATTCGGGAATAGGCACTGAAGCTTTCTTT.